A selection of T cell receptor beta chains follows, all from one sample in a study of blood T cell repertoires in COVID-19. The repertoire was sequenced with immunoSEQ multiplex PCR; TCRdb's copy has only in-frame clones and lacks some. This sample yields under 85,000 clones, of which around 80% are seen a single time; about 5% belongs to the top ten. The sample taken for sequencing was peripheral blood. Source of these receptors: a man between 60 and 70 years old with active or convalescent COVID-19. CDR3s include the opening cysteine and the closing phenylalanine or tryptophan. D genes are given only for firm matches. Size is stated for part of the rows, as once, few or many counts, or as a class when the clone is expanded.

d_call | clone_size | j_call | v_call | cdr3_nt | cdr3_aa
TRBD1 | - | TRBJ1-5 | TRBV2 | TGTGCCAGCAGACCTCCGGGACAGGGGACTCAGCCCCAGCATTTT | CASRPPGQGTQPQHF
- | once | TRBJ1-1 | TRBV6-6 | TGTGCCAGCGAGGGCGGTGAAGCTTTCTTT | CASEGGEAFF
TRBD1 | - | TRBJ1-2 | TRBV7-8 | TGTGCCAGCAGCTTACAGGGGGCGGAACCCTATGGCTACACCTTC | CASSLQGAEPYGYTF
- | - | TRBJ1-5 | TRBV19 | TGTGCCAGTAGTATACCAAGCAATCAGCCCCAGCATTTT | CASSIPSNQPQHF
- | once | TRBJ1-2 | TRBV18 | TGTGCCAGCTCACCATCTCAGGGGAACTATGGCTACACCTTC | CASSPSQGNYGYTF
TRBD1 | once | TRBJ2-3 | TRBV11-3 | TGTGCCAGCAGCCCCGGACAGGGAGAAGGCACAGATACGCAGTATTTT | CASSPGQGEGTDTQYF
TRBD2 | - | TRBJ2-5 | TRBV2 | TGTGCCAGCATCATAGCGGGGGGCAGTTGGGAGACCCAGTACTTC | CASIIAGGSWETQYF
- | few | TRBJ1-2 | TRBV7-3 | TGTGCCAGCAGCTCCGGCGGAACTAACTATGGCTACACCTTC | CASSSGGTNYGYTF
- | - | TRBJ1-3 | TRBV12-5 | TGTGCTAGTGGCCCACAGGGCAACTCTGGAAACACCATATATTTT | CASGPQGNSGNTIYF
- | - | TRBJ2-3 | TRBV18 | TGTGCCAGCTCATCTACTCCTAGCGTCCCGGGGATAGATACGCAGTATTTT | CASSSTPSVPGIDTQYF
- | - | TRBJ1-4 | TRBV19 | TGTGCCAGTAGTATGCCCCGAGGACATTTTAATGAAAAACTGTTTTTT | CASSMPRGHFNEKLFF
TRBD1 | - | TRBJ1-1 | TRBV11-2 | TGTGCCAGCAGCCCAGGGGGAACGGGTGAAGCTTTCTTT | CASSPGGTGEAFF
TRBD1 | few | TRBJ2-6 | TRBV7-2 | TGTGCCAGCAGCACTACAGGGGCCCGGGCCAACGTCCTGACTTTC | CASSTTGARANVLTF
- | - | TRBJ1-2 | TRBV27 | TGTGCCAGCAGTCCCACCGCGGCTACCCTTTATGGCTACACCTTC | CASSPTAATLYGYTF
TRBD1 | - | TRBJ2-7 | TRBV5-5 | TGTGCCAGCAGCTTGGACAGGGGAAACTACGAGCAGTACTTC | CASSLDRGNYEQYF
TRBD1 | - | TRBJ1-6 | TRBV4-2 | TGTGCCAGCAGCCAGCAGGGGGCGATGTATAATTCACCCCTCCACTTT | CASSQQGAMYNSPLHF
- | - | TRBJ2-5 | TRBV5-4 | TGTGCCAGCAGCTTGGTGGGGGGAGAGACCCAGTACTTC | CASSLVGGETQYF
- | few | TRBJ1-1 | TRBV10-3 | TGTGCCATCAGAAGCGGCACTGAAGCTTTCTTT | CAIRSGTEAFF
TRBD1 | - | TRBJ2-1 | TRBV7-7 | TGTGCTAGCAGCTCCCGACAGGGGGCAGGTGAGCAGTTCTTC | CASSSRQGAGEQFF
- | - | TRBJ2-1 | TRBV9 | TGTGCCAGCAGCGTGGCAGGGCCTACCTACAATGAGCAGTTCTTC | CASSVAGPTYNEQFF
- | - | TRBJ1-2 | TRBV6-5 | TGTGCCAGCAGGATCCCGGGGGGGAGCTATTATGGCTACACCTTC | CASRIPGGSYYGYTF
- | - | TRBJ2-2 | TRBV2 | TGTGCCAGCAGTGTAGTCGGGGGGCCCCGGGACACCGGGGAGCTGTTTTTT | CASSVVGGPRDTGELFF
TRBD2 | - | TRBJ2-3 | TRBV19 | TGTGCCAGTAGTATTAAAAGCGGGGTCACAGATACGCAGTATTTT | CASSIKSGVTDTQYF
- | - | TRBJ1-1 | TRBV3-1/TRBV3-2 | TGTGCCAGCAGCCAAGAGGAGGACGCGAACACTGAAGCTTTCTTT | CASSQEEDANTEAFF
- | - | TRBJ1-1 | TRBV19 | TGTGCCAGTAGTAGGGGGGTCTTGAACACTGAAGCTTTCTTT | CASSRGVLNTEAFF
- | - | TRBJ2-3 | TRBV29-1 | TGCAGCGGCCTTCGTGGGCATGGGGATACGCAGTATTTT | CSGLRGHGDTQYF
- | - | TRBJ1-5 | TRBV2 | TGTGCCAGCAGAAACAGGGTGTTGGAGCCCCAGCATTTT | CASRNRVLEPQHF
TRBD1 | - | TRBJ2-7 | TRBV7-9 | TGTGCCAGCAGCTTTGGGACAGGGGGCTACGAGCAGTACTTC | CASSFGTGGYEQYF
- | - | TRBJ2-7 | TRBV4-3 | TGCGCCAGCAGCCAAGATGGGCGGGGCGAGCAGTACTTC | CASSQDGRGEQYF
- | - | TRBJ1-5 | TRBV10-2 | TGCGCCAGCAGTCAGGGAACCAGCAATCAGCCCCAGCATTTT | CASSQGTSNQPQHF
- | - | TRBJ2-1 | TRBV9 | TGTGCCAGCAGCGCTAACAATGAGCAGTTCTTC | CASSANNEQFF
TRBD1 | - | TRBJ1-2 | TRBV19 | TGTGCCAGTAGCCTTACAGGGGACTATGGCTACACCTTC | CASSLTGDYGYTF
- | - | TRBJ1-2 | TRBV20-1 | TGCAGTGCTCGACCGGGAGGAGGCTACACCTTC | CSARPGGGYTF
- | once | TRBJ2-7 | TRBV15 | TGTGCCACCAGCAGCGTCAGGGCCTACGAGCAGTACTTC | CATSSVRAYEQYF
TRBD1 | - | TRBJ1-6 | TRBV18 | TGTGCCAGCTCACCCGTGGGGACAGATCTCTCCTATAATTCACCCCTCCACTTT | CASSPVGTDLSYNSPLHF
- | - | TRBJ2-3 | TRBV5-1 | TGCGCCAGCAGCTTGCACGGAGGAACTAGCACAGATACGCAGTATTTT | CASSLHGGTSTDTQYF
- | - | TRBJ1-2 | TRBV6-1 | TGTGCCAGCAGTGAAGTAGGGGTCGACTATGGCTACACCTTC | CASSEVGVDYGYTF
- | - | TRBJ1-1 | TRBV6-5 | TGTGCCAGCAAGGACTGGATAGAGAACACTGAAGCTTTCTTT | CASKDWIENTEAFF
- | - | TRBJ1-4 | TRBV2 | TGTGCCAGCAGTGAAGGGGGGCAGGGTAATGAAAAACTGTTTTTT | CASSEGGQGNEKLFF
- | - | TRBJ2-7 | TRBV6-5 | TGTGCCAGCAGAGCCGGGACAACCTACGAGCAGTACTTC | CASRAGTTYEQYF